This record looks at one TCR beta chain sequence and its context. These data come from a study of monozygotic twins with inflammatory bowel disease. Reanalyzing the 5' RACE reads, TCRdb keeps one entry per CDR3 protein, without DNA. The specimen's table records approximately 110,000 distinct CDR3 sequences. Sequenced material: blood. The sequence derives from a human donor with ulcerative colitis or Crohn's disease, or a healthy co-twin of an affected twin (not recorded which).

CDR3 protein: CASSLYGGETQCF. The chain recombines TRBV5-1 with TRBJ2-5; lacking DNA, the TRBD2 call made by TCRdb goes unchecked. Looked up from germline, CDR1 is SGHRS and CDR2 is YFSETQ. This CDR3 comprises 13 residues.